This TCR beta chain was sequenced during a study of T cells after yellow fever vaccination. About the research overall: SMART-Seq v4 Ultra Low Input prepared the low-cell-number fractions. Study findings and constraints: The CD4 compartment and the CD8 compartment contained a small share of clonotypes in common. Repertoires obtained by FACS sorting could include abundant clonotypes that entered as contaminants from the bulk population.

They built TCR cDNA with 5'RACE template switching, a step that put in a universal primer site and UMIs. MiXCR, run by TCRdb on the 5' RACE reads, gives a single entry per CDR3 protein. The data hold about 400,000 distinct CDR3 sequences, with 9.5% to 13% observed a single time. CDR3 length equals 14 residues. Germline V CDR1 and CDR2: MNHNS, SASEGT. Trimming stripped 3 bases from V and 0 bases from J, with 6 bases between. The table lists this clonotype with a few counts. Its antigen is not identified. The sample here was PBMCs, taken on the day of the first yellow fever vaccination. This sequence joins TRBV6-1 and TRBJ2-1; D is uncertain. The receptor was derived from a man between 18 and 35 years old who received the YFV17D yellow fever vaccine. The DNA of the CDR3 is TGTGCCAGCAGTGACCGCAGCTCCTACAATGAGCAGTTCTTC. Protein product: CASSDRSSYNEQFF.